This record concerns one TCR beta chain sequence. The entry originates in a study of cytotoxic CD8 clonotypes in ibrutinib-treated CLL. The method was immunoSEQ multiplex PCR; TCRdb's version includes in-frame clones alone and lacks a portion of them. The sample includes approximately 67,000 clones, around 80% seen only once; the top ten take 7.5% to 8%. This CDR3 region has 11 residues. Per germline, CDR1 DFQATT and CDR2 SNEGSKA (reference sequence). V was shortened by 7 bases and J by 2 bases, with 8 bases between the two germline ends. The chain carries TRBV20-1 and TRBJ1-2; D gene unclear. The TCR comes from a human donor with chronic lymphocytic leukemia. This material consisted of PBMCs, taken at disease progression, from a patient treated with ibrutinib. CDR3 nucleotide sequence: TGCAGTGGGCAGACGAACTATGGCTACACCTTC. Translation gives CSGQTNYGYTF.